Below, one T cell receptor (beta chain) is given with its context. This record comes from a study of cytomegalovirus exposure and HLA in healthy donors. As for the study in general: The roughly 670 first-cohort repertoires shared a platform with the 130 or so validation repertoires, as reported in a later analysis.

Sequenced by immunoSEQ multiplex PCR; TCRdb stores in-frame clones only, minus some. This table holds fewer than 300,000 clones, around 87% found once. The CDR3 consists of 14 residues. Losses at the gene ends were 3 bases for V and 5 bases for J; bases not matched to a gene: 6. Germline V CDR1 and CDR2: SEHNR, FQNEAQ (reference sequence). This sequence originates from a woman between 18 and 29 years old in good health and CMV-seronegative. The rearrangement uses TRBV7-9 and TRBJ2-7, with 8 nucleotides matching TRBD1. The sequenced sample was PBMCs. For the CDR3, the DNA is TGTGCCAGCAGCTTGACAGGGGCGGGCGACGAGCAGTACTTC. Residues: CASSLTGAGDEQYF. Using reference TRBV7-9 and TRBJ2-7 for the parts outside the CDR3, the full variable domain is DTGVSQNPRHKITKRGQNVTFRCDPISEHNRLYWYRQTLGQGPEFLTYFQNEAQLEKSRLLSDRFSAERPKGSFSTLEIQRTEQGDSAMYLCASSLTGAGDEQYFGPGTRLTVT.